The clone carrying this T cell receptor beta chain was seen a few times. Its antigen is unknown. This specimen comes from a study of cytomegalovirus exposure and HLA in healthy donors. PCR amplification relied on 60 Vbeta primers (plus 13 Jbeta primers). This table comes from immunoSEQ multiplex PCR, and its TCRdb copy is limited to in-frame clones, with some not included. The sample contains roughly 120,000 clones, 73% of which appear only once. Trimming removed 0 bases from V and 0 bases from J; junction bases left unmatched: 9. The CDR3 totals 18 residues. Germline loops: CDR1 SGDLS, CDR2 YYNGEE. General study results and limits: In most subjects, TCR beta sequences reportedly gave accurate predictions of HLA-A and HLA-B alleles. It was reported that the classifier diagnosed cytomegalovirus status with high specificity and sensitivity in both the original and validation cohorts. Later analysis suggested links between common viral pathogens and several top significant clusters.

The receptor was isolated from a woman aged 40 to 49 in good health and CMV-seronegative. Sample: PBMCs. The genes are TRBV9 and TRBJ2-3, with 8 nucleotides matching TRBD2. The CDR3 nucleotides are TGTGCCAGCAGCGTAGTAGTAGGTGGCGGGGGGAGCACAGATACGCAGTATTTT. Translating it yields CASSVVVGGGGSTDTQYF.